This T cell receptor (beta chain) was identified in a study of shared clonotypes between healthy human individuals. Study outcomes and limitations: The study generally estimated greater richness for naive than memory subsets. Large sequencing depth failed to make sorted-subset sequencing complete, rarefaction showed.

In the case of this clone: Its antigen remains unknown.

J lost 2 bases, V lost 5 bases, and 15 bases had no gene match. The CDR3 loop spans 17 amino acids. CDR1 and CDR2 (germline): SGHNT, YENEEA. It was around 190 ng DNA, 31,000 or so T cell genomes, that sorted-subset replicate PCRs used. Profiled with immunoSEQ multiplex PCR; TCRdb holds only in-frame clones, not every one. Of around 1.1 million clones in the sample, 70% to 80% were seen once. This TCR was sampled from a man younger than 35 in good health. Some clones in this sample may be carry-over from other donors' samples. The chain joins TRBV11-3 to TRBJ2-7, with TRBD2 identical over 7 bases. Input material: memory CD4+ T cells from PBMCs. Noted subset: CD45RA-negative fraction. CDR3 residues: CASSPPLDSGRTYEQYF. CDR3 coding DNA: TGTGCCAGCAGCCCGCCCCTAGATAGCGGGCGGACCTACGAGCAGTACTTC.